These 15 T cell receptor beta chains came from one sample sequenced in a study of identifying expanded T cells in peripheral blood. The repertoire was sequenced with immunoSEQ multiplex PCR; TCRdb's copy has only in-frame clones and lacks some. The data hold 75,000 to 95,000 clones, with roughly 84% observed a single time. Sequencing was performed on blood. The receptors shown here come from a person aged 18 to 75 in good health.

The CDR3 DNA is TGTGCCAGCTCTGAAGTTGGGGGGAGAAACACCGGGGAGCTGTTTTTT. Its protein product is CASSEVGGRNTGELFF. The V and J genes are TRBV6-6 and TRBJ2-2, with D tentatively TRBD2 (6 bases). V was pared by 8 bases and J by 2 bases, with 18 bases between. This CDR3 comprises 16 residues. Germline-derived CDR1 and CDR2 are MNHNY and SVGAGI (reference sequence).

The chain links TRBV11-3 to TRBJ1-1; D perhaps matches TRBD1 (5 bases). The CDR3 consists of 14 residues. Trimming pared 2 bases from V and 4 bases from J, leaving 11 bases between. CDR1 SGHNT and CDR2 YENEEA come from the germline V gene. For the CDR3, the DNA is TGTGCCAGCAGCTTAATTGGGGGTAGCACTGAAGCTTTCTTT. Its protein product is CASSLIGGSTEAFF.

This rearrangement joins TRBV29-1 to TRBJ2-3, with D unresolved. The germline CDR1 and CDR2 sequences are SQVTM and ANQGSEA. Trimming pared 2 bases from V and 2 bases from J, leaving 8 bases between. The CDR3 consists of 13 residues. The CDR3 reads CSVELVFTDTQYF. The CDR3 coding sequence is TGCAGCGTTGAACTCGTCTTCACAGATACGCAGTATTTT.

The chain carries TRBV10-3 and TRBJ1-2; D is ambiguous. CDR3 size: 13 residues. Germline V gene sequence: CDR1 ENHRY, CDR2 SYGVKD. V was shortened by 8 bases and J by 1 base, with 11 bases between the two germline ends. CDR3 sequence: CAIGAGVNYGYTF. The CDR3 coding sequence is TGTGCCATCGGCGCCGGGGTTAACTATGGCTACACCTTC.

The chain uses TRBV15 and TRBJ2-7; D remains ambiguous. Trimming stripped 0 bases from V and 2 bases from J, with 5 bases between. Germline V gene data show CDR1 as LNHNV and CDR2 as YYDKDF (reference sequence). The CDR3 sequence is 13 residues long. This CDR3 reads CATSRDSTYEQYF. In DNA, the CDR3 is TGTGCCACCAGCAGAGATTCGACCTACGAGCAGTACTTC.

The gene calls are TRBV11-2 and TRBJ1-5; perhaps TRBD1 as D (6 bases). V lost 0 bases to trimming and J lost 7 bases, with 19 bases between them. Germline assignment: CDR1 SGHAT and CDR2 FQNNGV. The CDR3 contains 17 residues. DNA for the CDR3: TGTGCCAGCAGCTTAGATAAAGGAGGGGGTTCCGTGCAGCCCCAGCATTTT. This translates into CASSLDKGGGSVQPQHF. The whole variable domain, remainder taken from reference TRBV11-2 and TRBJ1-5, is EAGVAQSPRYKIIEKRQSVAFWCNPISGHATLYWYQQILGQGPKLLIQFQNNGVVDDSQLPKDRFSAERLKGVDSTLKIQPAKLEDSAVYLCASSLDKGGGSVQPQHFGDGTRLSIL.

The chain employs TRBV11-2 and TRBJ2-5; D is perhaps TRBD2 (6 bases). The CDR3 contains 13 residues. Germline-derived CDR1 and CDR2 are SGHAT and FQNNGV. V shed 7 bases and J shed 2 bases, with 11 bases lying between them. CDR3 DNA: TGTGCCAGCACTCCCGGGGGTCAAGAGACCCAGTACTTC. It codes for CASTPGGQETQYF.

The sample holds a few counts of this clone. The chain couples TRBV10-1 to TRBJ2-7; 8 bases are a match to TRBD2. The CDR3 consists of 13 residues. The germline V gene encodes CDR1 WNHNN and CDR2 SYGVQD (reference sequence). V shed 5 bases, J shed 2 bases, and the junction held 2 bases outside the gene matches. The CDR3 reads CASSLAGTYEQYF. For the CDR3, the DNA is TGCGCCAGCAGTTTAGCGGGGACCTACGAGCAGTACTTC.

The chain employs TRBV5-8 and TRBJ1-2; D is uncertain. Trimming shortened V by 3 bases and J by 4 bases, and 16 bases separated the two germline ends. The CDR3 extends over 15 amino acids. The germline CDR1 and CDR2 sequences are SGHTS and YDEGEE. Here the CDR3 DNA reads TGTGCCAGCAGCTGGGAGGCTGTAGACTTCTATGGCTACACCTTC. It is translated as CASSWEAVDFYGYTF. The full variable domain, with the rest looked up from reference TRBV5-8 and TRBJ1-2, is EAGVTQSPTHLIKTRGQQATLRCSPISGHTSVYWYQQALGLGLQFLLWYDEGEERNRGNFPPRFSGRQFPNYSSELNVNALELEDSALYLCASSWEAVDFYGYTFGSGTRLTVV.

The chain is built from TRBV7-6 and TRBJ1-5; 10 bases line up with TRBD1. This CDR3 has 15 amino acids. V was clipped by 5 bases and J by 5 bases; unmatched bases: 6. Germline V gene lookup returns CDR1 SGHVS and CDR2 FNYEAQ. CDR3 nucleotide sequence: TGTGCCAGCAGCGCCGGGACAGGGGCGCATCAGCCCCAGCATTTT. Its translation is CASSAGTGAHQPQHF.

The chain couples TRBV7-9 to TRBJ2-3; D might be TRBD2 (5 bases). Germline CDR1 is SEHNR and CDR2 is FQNEAQ (reference sequence). This CDR3 is 13 amino acids long. The germline V and J ends were trimmed by 10 bases and 2 bases, with 13 bases remaining between them. The CDR3 coding sequence is TGTGCCATCGGACTGCCTGTCACAGATACGCAGTATTTT. Translation gives CAIGLPVTDTQYF.

This chain joins TRBV19 and TRBJ2-3; possibly TRBD2 for D (6 bases). V lost 5 bases to trimming and J lost 3 bases, with 15 bases between them. CDR3 length: 15 residues. The germline V gene encodes CDR1 LNHDA and CDR2 SQIVND (reference sequence). This CDR3 is CASSLPGTQTDTQYF. CDR3 sequence (DNA): TGTGCCAGTAGTTTGCCCGGGACTCAGACAGATACGCAGTATTTT.

This clone appeared a few times. The chain employs TRBV2 and TRBJ1-2; no firm D call. This CDR3 has 13 residues. Deletions cut 6 bases from V and 6 bases from J, with 14 bases between. Germline lookup yields CDR1 SNHLY and CDR2 FYNNEI. Here the CDR3 reads CASRHDGSDGYTF. The CDR3 DNA follows: TGTGCCAGCAGACACGACGGTAGTGATGGCTACACCTTC.

In this sample, this clone turned up once. This sequence joins TRBV7-2 and TRBJ1-1; D is unresolved. The CDR3 length is 13 residues. In germline, CDR1 is SGHTA, CDR2 FQGNSA. Trimming cost V 5 bases and J 6 bases, with 13 bases left between them. The CDR3 reads CASSKSLRAEAFF. In DNA form, the CDR3 reads TGTGCCAGCAGCAAAAGTCTTCGCGCTGAAGCTTTCTTT.

This clone was observed a handful of times. The J gene is TRBJ2-7, the V gene TRBV5-1; D remains ambiguous. There are 11 residues in the CDR3. CDR1 SGHRS and CDR2 YFSETQ come from the germline V gene. Trimming took 7 bases from V and 2 from J, leaving 7 bases between them. The CDR3 is CASSDAYEQYF. In nucleotides, the CDR3 is TGCGCCAGCTCCGACGCCTACGAGCAGTACTTC.